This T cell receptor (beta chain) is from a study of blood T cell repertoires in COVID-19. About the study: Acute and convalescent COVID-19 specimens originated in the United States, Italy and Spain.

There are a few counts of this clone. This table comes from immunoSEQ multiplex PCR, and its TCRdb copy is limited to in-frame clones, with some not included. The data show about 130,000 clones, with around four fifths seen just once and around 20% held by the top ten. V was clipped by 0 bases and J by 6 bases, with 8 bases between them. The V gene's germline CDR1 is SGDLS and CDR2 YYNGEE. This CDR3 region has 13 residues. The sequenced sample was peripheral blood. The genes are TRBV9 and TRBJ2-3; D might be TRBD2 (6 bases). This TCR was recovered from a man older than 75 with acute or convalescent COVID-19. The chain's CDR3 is CASSVGGGDTQYF. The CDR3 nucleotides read TGTGCCAGCAGCGTAGGTGGGGGGGATACGCAGTATTTT. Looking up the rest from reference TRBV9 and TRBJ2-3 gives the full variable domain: DSGVTQTPKHLITATGQRVTLRCSPRSGDLSVYWYQQSLDQGLQFLIQYYNGEERAKGNILERFSAQQFPDLHSELNLSSLELGDSALYFCASSVGGGDTQYFGPGTRLTVL.